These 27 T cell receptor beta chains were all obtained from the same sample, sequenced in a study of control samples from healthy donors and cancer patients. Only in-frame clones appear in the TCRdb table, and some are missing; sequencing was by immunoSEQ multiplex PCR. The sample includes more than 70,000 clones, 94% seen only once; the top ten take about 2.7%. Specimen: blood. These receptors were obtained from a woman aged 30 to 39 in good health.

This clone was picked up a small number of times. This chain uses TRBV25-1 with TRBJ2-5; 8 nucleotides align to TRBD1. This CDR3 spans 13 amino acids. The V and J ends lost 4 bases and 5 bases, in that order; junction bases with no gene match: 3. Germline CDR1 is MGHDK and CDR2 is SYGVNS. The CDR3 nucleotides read TGTGCCAGCAGTGGAGGACAGGGTGAGACCCAGTACTTC. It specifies CASSGGQGETQYF.

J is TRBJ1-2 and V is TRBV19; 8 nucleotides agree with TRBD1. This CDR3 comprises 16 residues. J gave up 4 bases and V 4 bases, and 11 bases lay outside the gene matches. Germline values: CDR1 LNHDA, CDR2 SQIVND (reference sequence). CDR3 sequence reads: CASSTEGAGQVYGYTF. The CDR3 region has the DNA TGTGCCAGTAGTACCGAGGGAGCGGGACAGGTCTATGGCTACACCTTC.

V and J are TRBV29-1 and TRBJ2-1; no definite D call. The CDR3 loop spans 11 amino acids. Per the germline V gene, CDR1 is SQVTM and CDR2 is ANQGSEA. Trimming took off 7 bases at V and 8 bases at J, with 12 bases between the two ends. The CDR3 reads CSGTSRDEQFF. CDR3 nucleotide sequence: TGCAGCGGAACGAGTCGGGATGAGCAGTTCTTC.

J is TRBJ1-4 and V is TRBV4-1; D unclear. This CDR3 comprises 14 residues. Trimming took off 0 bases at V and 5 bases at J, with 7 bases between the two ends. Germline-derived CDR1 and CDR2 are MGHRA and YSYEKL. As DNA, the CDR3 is TGCGCCAGCAGCCAAGATGGCCAAAATGAAAAACTGTTTTTT. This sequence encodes CASSQDGQNEKLFF.

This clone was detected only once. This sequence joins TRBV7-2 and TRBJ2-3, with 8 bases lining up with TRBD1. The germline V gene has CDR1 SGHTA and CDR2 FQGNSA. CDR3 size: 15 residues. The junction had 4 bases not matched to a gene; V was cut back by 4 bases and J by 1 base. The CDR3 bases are TGTGCCAGCAGCTCACAGACAGGGGGCACAGATACGCAGTATTTT. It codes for CASSSQTGGTDTQYF.

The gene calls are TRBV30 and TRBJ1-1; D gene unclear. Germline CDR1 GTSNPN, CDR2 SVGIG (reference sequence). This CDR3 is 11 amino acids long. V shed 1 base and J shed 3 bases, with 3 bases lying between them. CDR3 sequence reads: CAWSAYTEAFF. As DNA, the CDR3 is TGTGCCTGGAGTGCCTACACTGAAGCTTTCTTT.

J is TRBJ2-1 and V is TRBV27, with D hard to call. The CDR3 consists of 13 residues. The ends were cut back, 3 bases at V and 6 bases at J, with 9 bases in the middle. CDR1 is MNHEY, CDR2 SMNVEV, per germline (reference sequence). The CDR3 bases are TGTGCCAGCAGTTTTATGGTTTCCAATGAGCAGTTCTTC. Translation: CASSFMVSNEQFF.

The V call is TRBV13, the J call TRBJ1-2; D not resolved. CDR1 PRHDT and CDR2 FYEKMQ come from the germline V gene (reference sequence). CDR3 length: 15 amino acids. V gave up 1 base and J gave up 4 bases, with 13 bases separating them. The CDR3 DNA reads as TGTGCCAGCAGCTTAGTAGGAGGGAGCGGCTATGGCTACACCTTC. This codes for CASSLVGGSGYGYTF.

The CDR3 DNA is TGTGCCAGCAGCTTAGAGGACAGGGGGCAGTTCTTC. Translation gives CASSLEDRGQFF. The chain combines TRBV7-2 with TRBJ2-1; 9 bases line up with TRBD1. The V gene end was trimmed by 1 base and the J gene end by 12 bases; junction bases not matched to a gene: 1. Germline V CDR1 and CDR2: SGHTA, FQGNSA. The CDR3 totals 12 residues. Complete variable domain (other parts from reference TRBV7-2 and TRBJ2-1): GAGVSQSPSNKVTEKGKDVELRCDPISGHTALYWYRQSLGQGLEFLIYFQGNSAPDKSGLPSDRFSAERTGGSVSTLTIQRTQQEDSAVYLCASSLEDRGQFFGPGTRLTVL.

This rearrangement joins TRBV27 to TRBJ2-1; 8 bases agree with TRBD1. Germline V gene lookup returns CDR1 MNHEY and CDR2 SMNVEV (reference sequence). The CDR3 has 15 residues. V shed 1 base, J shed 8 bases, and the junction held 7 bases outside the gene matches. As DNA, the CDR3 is TGTGCCAGCAGTTTATGGACAGGGTATAGTCATGAGCAGTTCTTC. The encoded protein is CASSLWTGYSHEQFF.

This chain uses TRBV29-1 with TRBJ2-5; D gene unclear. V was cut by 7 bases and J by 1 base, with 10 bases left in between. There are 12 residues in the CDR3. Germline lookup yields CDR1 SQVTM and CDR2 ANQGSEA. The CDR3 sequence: CSAVGLQETQYF. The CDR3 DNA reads TGCAGCGCGGTAGGGCTCCAAGAGACCCAGTACTTC.

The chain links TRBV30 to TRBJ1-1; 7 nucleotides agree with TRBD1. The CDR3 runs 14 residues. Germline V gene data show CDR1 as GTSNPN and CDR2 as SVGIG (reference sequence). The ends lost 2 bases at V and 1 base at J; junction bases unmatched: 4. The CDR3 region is CAWSTGQWNTEAFF. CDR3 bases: TGTGCCTGGAGTACGGGACAGTGGAACACTGAAGCTTTCTTT. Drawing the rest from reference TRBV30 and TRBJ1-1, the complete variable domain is SQTIHQWPATLVQPVGSPLSLECTVEGTSNPNLYWYRQAAGRGLQLLFYSVGIGQISSEVPQNLSASRPQDRQFILSSKKLLLSDSGFYLCAWSTGQWNTEAFFGQGTRLTVV.

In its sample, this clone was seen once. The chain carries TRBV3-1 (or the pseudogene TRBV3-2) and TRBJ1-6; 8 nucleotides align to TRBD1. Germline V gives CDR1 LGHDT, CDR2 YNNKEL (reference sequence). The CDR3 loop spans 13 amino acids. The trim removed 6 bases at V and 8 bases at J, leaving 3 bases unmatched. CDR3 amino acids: CASRGQGDSPLHF. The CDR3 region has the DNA TGTGCCAGCAGAGGACAGGGTGATTCACCCCTCCACTTT.

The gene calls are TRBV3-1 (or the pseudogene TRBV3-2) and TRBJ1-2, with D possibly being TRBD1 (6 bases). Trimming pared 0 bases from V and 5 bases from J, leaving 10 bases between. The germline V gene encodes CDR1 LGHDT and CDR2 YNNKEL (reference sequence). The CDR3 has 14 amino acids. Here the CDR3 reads CASSQDAGAYGYTF. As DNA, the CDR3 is TGTGCCAGCAGCCAAGATGCGGGGGCTTATGGCTACACCTTC.

CDR3 residues: CASSFGTVSPLHF. In DNA, the CDR3 is TGTGCCAGCAGCTTTGGGACGGTTTCACCCCTCCACTTT. This sequence joins TRBV7-2 and TRBJ1-6; a possible D gene is TRBD1 (5 bases). The V and J ends lost 3 bases and 9 bases respectively, with 9 bases between them. The CDR3 contains 13 residues. Per the germline V gene, CDR1 is SGHTA and CDR2 is FQGNSA.

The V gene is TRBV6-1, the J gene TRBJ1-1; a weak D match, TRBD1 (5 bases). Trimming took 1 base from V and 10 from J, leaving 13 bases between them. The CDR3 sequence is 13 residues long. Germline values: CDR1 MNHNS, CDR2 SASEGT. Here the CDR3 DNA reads TGTGCCAGCAGTGAAGGACAGCTACAACGAGCTTTCTTT. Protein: CASSEGQLQRAFF.

The CDR3 nucleotides read TGTGCCAGCAGTTCACGGACAGGGTACTATGGCTACACCTTC. Its translation is CASSSRTGYYGYTF. The rearrangement joins TRBV6-6 to TRBJ1-2; 8 bases line up with TRBD1. V lost 4 bases to trimming and J lost 3 bases; unmatched junction nucleotides: 4. CDR1 is MNHNY and CDR2 is SVGAGI in the germline V gene (reference sequence). This CDR3 spans 14 amino acids.

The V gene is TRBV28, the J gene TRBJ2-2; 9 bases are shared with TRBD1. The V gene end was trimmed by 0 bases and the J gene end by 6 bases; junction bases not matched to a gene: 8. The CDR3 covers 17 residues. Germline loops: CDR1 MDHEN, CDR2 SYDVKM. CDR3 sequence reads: CASSLWAMDRGPGELFF. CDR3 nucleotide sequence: TGTGCCAGCAGTTTATGGGCCATGGACAGGGGCCCCGGGGAGCTGTTTTTT.

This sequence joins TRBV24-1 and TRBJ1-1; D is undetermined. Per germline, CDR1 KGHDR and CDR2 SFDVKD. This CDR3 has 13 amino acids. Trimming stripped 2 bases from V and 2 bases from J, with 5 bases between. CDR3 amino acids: CATSDSSNTEAFF. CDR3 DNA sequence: TGTGCCACCAGTGATTCCTCTAACACTGAAGCTTTCTTT.

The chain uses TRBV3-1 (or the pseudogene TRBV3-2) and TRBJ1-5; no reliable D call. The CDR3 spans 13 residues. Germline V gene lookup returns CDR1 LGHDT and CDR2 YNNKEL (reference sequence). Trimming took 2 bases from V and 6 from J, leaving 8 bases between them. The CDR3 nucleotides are TGTGCCAGCAGCCAAATGGTTGGTCAGCCCCAGCATTTT. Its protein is CASSQMVGQPQHF.

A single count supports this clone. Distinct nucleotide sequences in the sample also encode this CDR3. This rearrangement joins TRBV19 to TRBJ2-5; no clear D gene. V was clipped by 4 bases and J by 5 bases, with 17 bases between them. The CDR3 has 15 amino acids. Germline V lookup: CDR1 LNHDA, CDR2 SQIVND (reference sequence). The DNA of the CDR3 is TGTGCCAGTAGTAATCTGGGTCCCCCCGGGGAGACCCAGTACTTC. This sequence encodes CASSNLGPPGETQYF.

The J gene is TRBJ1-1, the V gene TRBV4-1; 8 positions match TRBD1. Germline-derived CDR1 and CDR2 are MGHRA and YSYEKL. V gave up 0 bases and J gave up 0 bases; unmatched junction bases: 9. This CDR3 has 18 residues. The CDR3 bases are TGCGCCAGCAGCCAAGAATATGGACAGGGTTTTATGAACACTGAAGCTTTCTTT. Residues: CASSQEYGQGFMNTEAFF.

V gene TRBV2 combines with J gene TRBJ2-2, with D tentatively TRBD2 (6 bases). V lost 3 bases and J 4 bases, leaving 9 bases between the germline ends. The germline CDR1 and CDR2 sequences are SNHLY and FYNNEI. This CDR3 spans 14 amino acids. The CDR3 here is CASSEQGGTGELFF. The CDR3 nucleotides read TGTGCCAGCAGTGAGCAGGGAGGCACCGGGGAGCTGTTTTTT.

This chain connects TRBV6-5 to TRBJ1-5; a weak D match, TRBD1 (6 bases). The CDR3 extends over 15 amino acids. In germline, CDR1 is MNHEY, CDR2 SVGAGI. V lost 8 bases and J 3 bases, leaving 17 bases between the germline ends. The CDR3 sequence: CASLSGGRNNQPQHF. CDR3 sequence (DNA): TGTGCCAGCCTTTCCGGGGGCCGGAACAATCAGCCCCAGCATTTT.

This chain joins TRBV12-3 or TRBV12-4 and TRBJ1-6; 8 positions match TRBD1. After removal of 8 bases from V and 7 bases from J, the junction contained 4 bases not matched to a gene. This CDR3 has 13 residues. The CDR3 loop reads CASVDRVNSPLHF. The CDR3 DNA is TGTGCCAGCGTGGACAGGGTGAATTCACCCCTCCACTTT.

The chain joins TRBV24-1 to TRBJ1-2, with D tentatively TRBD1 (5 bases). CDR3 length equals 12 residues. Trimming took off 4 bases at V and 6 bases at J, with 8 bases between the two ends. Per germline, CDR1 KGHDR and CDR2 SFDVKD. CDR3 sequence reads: CATSEAGNGYTF. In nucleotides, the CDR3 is TGTGCCACCAGTGAGGCAGGGAATGGCTACACCTTC.

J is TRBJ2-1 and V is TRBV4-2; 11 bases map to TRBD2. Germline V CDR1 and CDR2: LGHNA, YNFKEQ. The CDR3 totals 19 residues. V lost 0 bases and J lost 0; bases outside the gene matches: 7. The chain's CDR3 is CASSQDTSGGVSSYNEQFF. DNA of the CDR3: TGTGCCAGCAGCCAAGATACTAGCGGGGGTGTCAGCTCCTACAATGAGCAGTTCTTC.